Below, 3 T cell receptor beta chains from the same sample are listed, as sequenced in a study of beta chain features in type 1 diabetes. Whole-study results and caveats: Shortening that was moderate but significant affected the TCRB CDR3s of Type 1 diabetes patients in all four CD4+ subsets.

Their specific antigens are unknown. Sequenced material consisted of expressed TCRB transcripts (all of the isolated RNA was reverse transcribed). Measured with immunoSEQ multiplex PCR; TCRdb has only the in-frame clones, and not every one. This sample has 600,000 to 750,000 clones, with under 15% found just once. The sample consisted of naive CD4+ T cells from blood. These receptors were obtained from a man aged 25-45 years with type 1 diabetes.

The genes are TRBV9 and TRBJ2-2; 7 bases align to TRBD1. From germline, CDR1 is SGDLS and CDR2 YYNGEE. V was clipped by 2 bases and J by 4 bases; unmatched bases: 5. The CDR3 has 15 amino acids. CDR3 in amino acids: CASSVTGTVTGELFF. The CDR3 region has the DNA TGTGCCAGCAGCGTTACCGGGACAGTCACCGGGGAGCTGTTTTTT.

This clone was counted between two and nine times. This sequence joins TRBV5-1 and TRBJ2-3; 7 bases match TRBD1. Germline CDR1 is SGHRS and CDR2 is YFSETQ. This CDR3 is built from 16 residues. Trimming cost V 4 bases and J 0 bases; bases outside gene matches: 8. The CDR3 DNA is TGCGCCAGCAGCCCGGGACAGTCTACTAGCACAGATACGCAGTATTTT. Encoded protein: CASSPGQSTSTDTQYF.

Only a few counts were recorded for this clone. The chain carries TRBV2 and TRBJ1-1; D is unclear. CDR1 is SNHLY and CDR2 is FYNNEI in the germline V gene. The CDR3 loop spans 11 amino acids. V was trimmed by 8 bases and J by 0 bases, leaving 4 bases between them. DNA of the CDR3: TGTGCCAGCGGCATGAACACTGAAGCTTTCTTT. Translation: CASGMNTEAFF. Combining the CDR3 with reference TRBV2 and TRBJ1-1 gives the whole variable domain EPEVTQTPSHQVTQMGQEVILRCVPISNHLYFYWYRQILGQKVEFLVSFYNNEISEKSEIFDDQFSVERPDGSNFTLKIRSTKLEDSAMYFCASGMNTEAFFGQGTRLTVV.